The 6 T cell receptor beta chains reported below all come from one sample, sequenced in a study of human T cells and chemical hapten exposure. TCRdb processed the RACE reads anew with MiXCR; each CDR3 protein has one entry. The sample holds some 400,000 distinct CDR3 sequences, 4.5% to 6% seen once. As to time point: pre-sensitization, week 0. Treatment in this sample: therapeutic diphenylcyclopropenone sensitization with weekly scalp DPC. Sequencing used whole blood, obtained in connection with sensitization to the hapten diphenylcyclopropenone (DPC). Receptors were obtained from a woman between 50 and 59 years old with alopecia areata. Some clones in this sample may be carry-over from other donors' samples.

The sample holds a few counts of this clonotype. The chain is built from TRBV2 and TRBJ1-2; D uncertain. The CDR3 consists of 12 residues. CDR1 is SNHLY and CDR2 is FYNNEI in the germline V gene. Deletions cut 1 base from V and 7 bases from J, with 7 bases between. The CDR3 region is CASSEGYVGYTF. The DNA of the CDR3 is TGTGCCAGCAGTGAAGGTTATGTTGGCTACACCTTC.

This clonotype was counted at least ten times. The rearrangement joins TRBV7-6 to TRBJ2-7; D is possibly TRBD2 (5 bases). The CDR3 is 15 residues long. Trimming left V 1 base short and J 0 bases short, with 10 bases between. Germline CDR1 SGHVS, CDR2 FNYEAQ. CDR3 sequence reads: CASSLEGADSYEQYF. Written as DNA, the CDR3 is TGTGCCAGCAGCTTAGAGGGAGCTGACTCCTACGAGCAGTACTTC.

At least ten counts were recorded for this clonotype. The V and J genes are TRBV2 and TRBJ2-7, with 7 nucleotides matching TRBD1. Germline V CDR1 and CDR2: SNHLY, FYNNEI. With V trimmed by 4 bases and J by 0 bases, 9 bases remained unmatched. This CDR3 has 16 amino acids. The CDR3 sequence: CASSVNQGVFSYEQYF. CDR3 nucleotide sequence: TGTGCCAGCAGTGTTAATCAGGGGGTCTTCTCCTACGAGCAGTACTTC.

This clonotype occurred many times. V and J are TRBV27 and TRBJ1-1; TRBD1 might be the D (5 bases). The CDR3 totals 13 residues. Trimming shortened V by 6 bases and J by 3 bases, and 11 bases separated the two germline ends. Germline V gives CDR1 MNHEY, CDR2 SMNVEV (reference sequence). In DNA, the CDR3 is TGTGCCAGCAGGATTACACAGGACACTGAAGCTTTCTTT. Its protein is CASRITQDTEAFF.

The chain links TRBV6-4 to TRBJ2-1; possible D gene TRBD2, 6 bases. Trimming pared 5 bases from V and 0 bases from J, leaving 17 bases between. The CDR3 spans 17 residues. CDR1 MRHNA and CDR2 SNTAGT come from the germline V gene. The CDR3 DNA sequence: TGTGCCAGCAGTCCTCTCCCCGCGGGACCCTCCTACAATGAGCAGTTCTTC. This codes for CASSPLPAGPSYNEQFF.

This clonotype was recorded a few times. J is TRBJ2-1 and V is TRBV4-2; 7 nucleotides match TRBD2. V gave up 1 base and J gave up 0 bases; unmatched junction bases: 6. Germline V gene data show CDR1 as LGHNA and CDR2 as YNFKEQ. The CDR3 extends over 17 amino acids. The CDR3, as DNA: TGTGCCAGCAGCCAAGCCGCAGGCGGGAGCTCCTACAATGAGCAGTTCTTC. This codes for CASSQAAGGSSYNEQFF.